Below, 17 T cell receptor beta chains from the same sample are listed, as sequenced in a study of technical replicates of blood from several donors (dated by TCRdb to the late 2010s). Libraries came from the immunoSEQ multiplex PCR assay. TCRdb obtained this table from immuneACCESS and retained in-frame rearrangements with V and J assigned. These tables miss some clones; where compared with another copy, unresolved V genes account for less than half of the shortfall, and the remainder is unexplained. A total of roughly 57,000 clones appear in this sample, roughly 95% of them only once. Clones ranked in the top ten supply about 3% of the sample. Material: PBMCs. These receptors all come from a human donor in good health. Some clones in this sample may be carry-over from other donors' samples.

The chain links TRBV6-5 to TRBJ1-1; 7 bases match TRBD1. Germline loops: CDR1 MNHEY, CDR2 SVGAGI. The trim removed 3 bases at V and 4 bases at J, leaving 5 bases unmatched. This CDR3 has 14 residues. The DNA for the CDR3 is TGTGCCAGCAGTTATACAGGGGTCGGCACTGAAGCTTTCTTT. Translated, it gives CASSYTGVGTEAFF.

This chain links TRBV5-4 with TRBJ2-1; perhaps TRBD2 as D (6 bases). The CDR3 has 15 amino acids. Trimming removed 4 bases at V and 12 bases at J, with 23 bases between. Looked up from germline, CDR1 is SGHNT and CDR2 is YYREEE (reference sequence). This CDR3 is CASSLWGFGGSGQFF. CDR3 nucleotide sequence: TGTGCCAGCAGCCTGTGGGGATTTGGAGGGTCCGGGCAGTTCTTC.

The gene calls are TRBV7-9 and TRBJ2-5; no definite D call. This CDR3 contains 12 residues. The V end lost 3 bases, the J end lost 4 bases, and 6 bases lay between the germline ends. Germline V gene lookup returns CDR1 SEHNR and CDR2 FQNEAQ (reference sequence). The CDR3: CASSFNGETQYF. DNA of the CDR3: TGTGCCAGCAGCTTTAACGGAGAGACCCAGTACTTC.

Concerning this clone itself: A read error may explain this, as a much larger clone is one base away. Other nucleotide sequences from this sample produce the same CDR3. The chain joins TRBV5-1 to TRBJ2-1; 8 bases align to TRBD2. This CDR3 has 14 amino acids. Germline V gene lookup returns CDR1 SGHRS and CDR2 YFSETQ. Trimming took 4 bases from V and 2 from J; bases not matched to a gene: 2. CDR3 amino acids: CASSGSGAYNEQFF. The DNA for the CDR3 is TGCGCCAGCAGCGGTAGCGGGGCCTACAATGAGCAGTTCTTC.

The chain carries TRBV5-1 and TRBJ1-2; TRBD1 is a possible D gene (5 bases). V was cut by 3 bases and J by 4 bases, with 16 bases left in between. The CDR3 has 15 residues. CDR1 SGHRS and CDR2 YFSETQ come from the germline V gene. In nucleotides, the CDR3 is TGCGCCAGCAGCTCCGGTCAGCAGGGCTTCTATGGCTACACCTTC. It is translated as CASSSGQQGFYGYTF.

CDR3 bases: TGCGCCAGCAGCTCACCCACCACGGGCGGGGGAGCGCAGACCCAGTACTTC. Protein product: CASSSPTTGGGAQTQYF. The chain has TRBV5-1 and TRBJ2-5; 7 nucleotides align to TRBD2. This CDR3 contains 17 residues. The germline V gene encodes CDR1 SGHRS and CDR2 YFSETQ. With V trimmed by 3 bases and J by 6 bases, 17 bases remained unmatched.

V is TRBV30 and J is TRBJ1-2, with 8 bases identical to TRBD1. The CDR3 extends over 14 amino acids. Germline V gives CDR1 GTSNPN, CDR2 SVGIG (reference sequence). V dropped 0 bases and J dropped 3; count of bases not matched to a gene: 3. The CDR3 DNA is TGTGCCTGGAGTGTACTGGGACAGGACTATGGCTACACCTTC. Protein: CAWSVLGQDYGYTF.

This clone was counted only a few times. This chain links TRBV19 with TRBJ2-7; D gene ambiguous. The CDR3 contains 13 residues. V lost 4 bases and J 0 bases, leaving 7 bases between the germline ends. CDR1 is LNHDA, CDR2 SQIVND, per germline (reference sequence). In nucleotides, the CDR3 is TGTGCCAGTAGTACTGCGTACTCCTACGAGCAGTACTTC. Translating gives CASSTAYSYEQYF.

The chain uses TRBV6-5 and TRBJ2-3, with 9 bases lining up with TRBD2. The CDR3 is 15 residues long. V trimming: 7 bases; J trimming: 2 bases; junction bases outside the gene matches: 7. The germline CDR1 and CDR2 sequences are MNHEY and SVGAGI. In nucleotides, the CDR3 is TGTGCCAGCAAGAATGGACTAGCGATCACAGATACGCAGTATTTT. Translating gives CASKNGLAITDTQYF.

The V and J genes are TRBV30 and TRBJ2-5; maybe TRBD1 (5 bases). CDR3 length: 14 residues. Trimming took off 2 bases at V and 1 base at J, with 11 bases between the two ends. Germline V gives CDR1 GTSNPN, CDR2 SVGIG (reference sequence). The CDR3 bases are TGTGCCTGGAGTAGGGGATTGGGCCAAGAGACCCAGTACTTC. This gives the protein CAWSRGLGQETQYF.

In this sample, this clone turned up once. This chain uses TRBV5-3 with TRBJ2-5, with a weak D call TRBD2 (7 bases). TRBV5-3 counts as an open reading frame of uncertain function. The V end lost 10 bases, the J end lost 1 base, and 17 bases lay between the germline ends. The CDR3 loop spans 14 amino acids. The DNA for the CDR3 is TGTGCCGGACCTAGGGGGGGAACCCAAGAGACCCAGTACTTC. Protein product: CAGPRGGTQETQYF.

V is TRBV9 and J is TRBJ2-7; 11 bases align to TRBD2. Germline V CDR1 and CDR2: SGDLS, YYNGEE. This CDR3 has 14 residues. The V segment lost 2 bases and the J segment 3 bases; nucleotides outside the gene matches: 1. The DNA of the CDR3 is TGTGCCAGCAGCGTTAGCGGGGGGGGCTACGAGCAGTACTTC. Its translation: CASSVSGGGYEQYF.

This chain joins TRBV10-2 and TRBJ1-1, with D unresolved. Per germline, CDR1 WSHSY and CDR2 SAAADI. The V end lost 0 bases, the J end lost 6 bases, and 14 bases lay between the germline ends. CDR3 size: 15 residues. In DNA, the CDR3 is TGCGCCAGCAGTGAGTCCAGGCCCCCGCGGGCTGAAGCTTTCTTT. This codes for CASSESRPPRAEAFF.

The chain couples TRBV19 to TRBJ1-4; no definite D call. Trimming took 8 bases from V and 5 from J, leaving 6 bases between them. This CDR3 region has 11 residues. Germline loops: CDR1 LNHDA, CDR2 SQIVND (reference sequence). CDR3 DNA sequence: TGTGCCAGTGGCCAAAATGAAAAACTGTTTTTT. Residues: CASGQNEKLFF.

This clone is a singleton in its sample. The chain recombines TRBV5-5 with TRBJ2-2, with TRBD1 matching 9 bases. Germline CDR1 and CDR2: SGHKS and YYEKEE (reference sequence). J lost 4 bases, V lost 2 bases, and 6 bases had no gene match. This CDR3 has 16 residues. The CDR3 spells CASSFIDRGSTGELFF. In DNA, the CDR3 is TGTGCCAGCAGCTTTATAGACAGGGGGAGCACCGGGGAGCTGTTTTTT.

The DNA of the CDR3 is TGTGCCAGCAGCCGAGACTTAACCTACGAGCAGTACTTC. Translating gives CASSRDLTYEQYF. The chain employs TRBV7-3 and TRBJ2-7; no firm D call. CDR3 length: 13 residues. V lost 5 bases and J lost 2, with 10 bases in between. CDR1 and CDR2 from the germline V gene are SGHTA and FQGTGA.

This chain links TRBV4-1 with TRBJ1-2; D uncertain. CDR3 size: 15 residues. CDR1 is MGHRA and CDR2 is YSYEKL in the germline V gene. Trimming stripped 0 bases from V and 5 bases from J, with 13 bases between. CDR3 sequence (DNA): TGCGCCAGCAGCCAAGATAACTCGGGAGTATATGGCTACACCTTC. As protein: CASSQDNSGVYGYTF.